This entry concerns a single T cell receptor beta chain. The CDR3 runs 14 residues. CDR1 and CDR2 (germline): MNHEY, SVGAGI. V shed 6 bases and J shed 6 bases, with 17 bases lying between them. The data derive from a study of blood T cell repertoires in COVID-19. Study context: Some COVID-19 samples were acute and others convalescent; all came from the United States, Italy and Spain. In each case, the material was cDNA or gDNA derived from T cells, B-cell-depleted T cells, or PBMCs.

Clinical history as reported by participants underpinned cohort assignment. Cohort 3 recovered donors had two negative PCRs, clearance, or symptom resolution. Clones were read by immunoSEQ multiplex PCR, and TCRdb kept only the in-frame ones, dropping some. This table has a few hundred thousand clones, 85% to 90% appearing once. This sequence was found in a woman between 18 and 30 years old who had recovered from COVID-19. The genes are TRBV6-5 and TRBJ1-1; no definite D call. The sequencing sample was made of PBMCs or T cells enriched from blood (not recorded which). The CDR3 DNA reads TGTGCCAGCAGGGCGGATCCTTATAATCCTGAAGCTTTCTTT. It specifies CASRADPYNPEAFF.